The 20 T cell receptor beta chains listed next were all sequenced from one sample in a study of cytomegalovirus exposure and HLA in healthy donors. Here immunoSEQ multiplex PCR was the method, and the copy in TCRdb shows in-frame clones only, minus some. The sample holds roughly 200,000 clones, approximately 78% seen once. The sequencing input was PBMCs. These receptors originate from a woman aged 25 to 39 in good health and CMV-seronegative.

The chain combines TRBV7-2 with TRBJ2-5; D unclear. CDR3 length: 16 amino acids. The V end lost 1 base, the J end lost 3 bases, and 15 bases lay between the germline ends. Germline-derived CDR1 and CDR2 are SGHTA and FQGNSA. CDR3 nucleotide sequence: TGTGCCAGCAGCTTAGAGTTGGCTAGAAGTAAAGAGACCCAGTACTTC. Its translation is CASSLELARSKETQYF.

This clone was seen only a few times. The V and J genes are TRBV4-1 and TRBJ2-5; the D gene is possibly TRBD2 (6 bases). Germline V lookup: CDR1 MGHRA, CDR2 YSYEKL. The CDR3 totals 17 residues. Trimming cost V 0 bases and J 4 bases, with 18 bases left between them. For the CDR3, the DNA is TGCGCCAGCAGCCAAGATCTGGGAGGACAAGGAGGAGAGACCCAGTACTTC. Protein product: CASSQDLGGQGGETQYF.

This sequence joins TRBV18 and TRBJ2-2; TRBD1 matches 12 bases. The CDR3 is 18 amino acids. Germline loops: CDR1 KGHSH, CDR2 LQKENI. J was trimmed by 4 bases and V by 0 bases; bases with no gene match: 6. The chain's CDR3 is CASSPPSWDRGLTGELFF. The CDR3, as DNA: TGTGCCAGCTCACCACCAAGCTGGGACAGGGGGCTCACCGGGGAGCTGTTTTTT.

V and J are TRBV18 and TRBJ1-1; 7 bases align to TRBD1. V gave up 2 bases and J gave up 2 bases; unmatched junction bases: 5. The CDR3 is made up of 15 amino acids. Per germline, CDR1 KGHSH and CDR2 LQKENI. The CDR3 sequence is CASSPERTGNTEAFF. Here the CDR3 DNA reads TGTGCCAGCTCACCAGAAAGGACAGGTAACACTGAAGCTTTCTTT.

This sequence joins TRBV5-1 and TRBJ1-4; D perhaps matches TRBD1 (5 bases). CDR3 length: 16 amino acids. CDR1 is SGHRS, CDR2 YFSETQ, per germline. Trimming took 6 bases from V and 0 from J, leaving 15 bases between them. The CDR3: CASTFGTLATNEKLFF. CDR3 DNA sequence: TGCGCCAGCACATTCGGGACTCTTGCAACTAATGAAAAACTGTTTTTT.

The rearrangement uses TRBV19 and TRBJ2-7; 8 positions agree with TRBD1. The CDR3 contains 15 residues. The trim removed 5 bases at V and 5 bases at J, leaving 11 bases unmatched. Germline V gene data show CDR1 as LNHDA and CDR2 as SQIVND (reference sequence). DNA of the CDR3: TGTGCCAGTAGTCCTACAGGGGGAACACGGCACGAGCAGTACTTC. This translates into CASSPTGGTRHEQYF.

This clone was recorded at least ten times. J is TRBJ1-2 and V is TRBV30; D call uncertain. Trimming left V 0 bases short and J 8 bases short, with 10 bases between. CDR1 is GTSNPN and CDR2 is SVGIG in the germline V gene (reference sequence). The CDR3 sequence is 12 residues long. CDR3 sequence (DNA): TGTGCCTGGAGTGTACTGACTTTGGGCTACACCTTC. This sequence encodes CAWSVLTLGYTF.

This sequence joins TRBV5-1 and TRBJ1-2; possibly TRBD1 for D (6 bases). The CDR3 runs to 18 residues. The V gene lost 4 bases and the J gene lost 1 base, with 23 bases spanning the gap. In germline, CDR1 is SGHRS, CDR2 YFSETQ. CDR3 coding DNA: TGCGCCAGCAGCCCTGACGTGGGCAGGGGACGAAATAACTATGGCTACACCTTC. Its translation is CASSPDVGRGRNNYGYTF.

This chain links TRBV11-2 with TRBJ2-7; 11 bases are a match to TRBD2. The V segment lost 5 bases and the J segment 2 bases; nucleotides outside the gene matches: 11. The germline V gene has CDR1 SGHAT and CDR2 FQNNGV. The CDR3 extends over 17 amino acids. The CDR3 sequence: CASSPTSGGVDPYEQYF. In nucleotides, the CDR3 is TGTGCCAGCAGCCCCACTAGCGGGGGAGTTGATCCCTACGAGCAGTACTTC.

The chain uses TRBV5-1 and TRBJ2-7, with 8 positions matching TRBD2. This CDR3 is 13 amino acids long. V lost 4 bases to trimming and J lost 6 bases; unmatched junction nucleotides: 6. The germline V gene has CDR1 SGHRS and CDR2 YFSETQ. CDR3 amino acids: CASSTGLAGEQYF. CDR3 coding DNA: TGCGCCAGCAGCACTGGACTAGCTGGCGAGCAGTACTTC.

The J gene is TRBJ2-3, the V gene TRBV30; no definite D call. From germline, CDR1 is GTSNPN and CDR2 SVGIG (reference sequence). This CDR3 spans 13 amino acids. V lost 7 bases, J lost 4 bases, and 15 bases lay in between. The CDR3 nucleotides are TGTGCCTTAGAGCGCCGCCGGGCAGATACGCAGTATTTT. It translates to CALERRRADTQYF.

The genes are TRBV6-6 and TRBJ2-7; 10 positions match TRBD2. CDR1 MNHNY and CDR2 SVGAGI come from the germline V gene (reference sequence). The junction had 8 bases not matched to a gene; V was cut back by 5 bases and J by 4 bases. There are 15 residues in the CDR3. The CDR3 DNA is TGTGCCAGCAGTCCATCTAGCGGGAGTTTGTACGAGCAGTACTTC. Amino acid sequence: CASSPSSGSLYEQYF.

The gene calls are TRBV18 and TRBJ1-1; D uncertain. Germline CDR1 is KGHSH and CDR2 is LQKENI. Between the trimmed V and J ends, which lost 3 bases and 0 bases, there was a span of 17 bases. This CDR3 region has 17 residues. In nucleotides, the CDR3 is TGTGCCAGCTCACCGTTCGAGGGCTCCGCCATGAACACTGAAGCTTTCTTT. Its translation is CASSPFEGSAMNTEAFF.

The CDR3, as DNA: TGTGCCAGCAGTTTACGGGGTTTGCAGTCCCAGTACTTC. Protein: CASSLRGLQSQYF. The gene calls are TRBV27 and TRBJ2-5; D possibly corresponds to TRBD2 (5 bases). The CDR3 totals 13 residues. The germline CDR1 and CDR2 sequences are MNHEY and SMNVEV (reference sequence). V dropped 2 bases and J dropped 9 bases, with 13 bases sitting between them.

V is TRBV27 and J is TRBJ2-7; 11 nucleotides match TRBD1. CDR1 and CDR2 from the germline V gene are MNHEY and SMNVEV (reference sequence). V was clipped by 5 bases and J by 5 bases; unmatched bases: 14. The CDR3 loop spans 17 amino acids. CDR3 region: CASSVPSPGQGGHEQYF. CDR3 sequence (DNA): TGTGCCAGCAGTGTCCCCTCGCCGGGACAGGGGGGCCACGAGCAGTACTTC.

V gene TRBV19 combines with J gene TRBJ2-1; 9 bases agree with TRBD2. This CDR3 spans 14 amino acids. V gave up 7 bases and J gave up 3 bases; unmatched junction bases: 4. Germline loops: CDR1 LNHDA, CDR2 SQIVND (reference sequence). DNA for the CDR3: TGTGCCAGTACCCTTAGCGGGGGCTACAATGAGCAGTTCTTC. Translation gives CASTLSGGYNEQFF. Full variable domain (rest looked up from reference TRBV19 and TRBJ2-1): DGGITQSPKYLFRKEGQNVTLSCEQNLNHDAMYWYRQDPGQGLRLIYYSQIVNDFQKGDIAEGYSVSREKKESFPLTVTSAQKNPTAFYLCASTLSGGYNEQFFGPGTRLTVL.

The chain combines TRBV27 with TRBJ1-6, with 11 bases lining up with TRBD1. In germline, CDR1 is MNHEY, CDR2 SMNVEV (reference sequence). Trimming removed 3 bases from V and 9 bases from J; junction bases left unmatched: 1. This CDR3 is 14 amino acids long. The CDR3 protein is CASSLDRGPSPLHF. The CDR3 DNA follows: TGTGCCAGCAGTTTGGACAGGGGGCCTTCACCCCTCCACTTT.

This clone rates as medium-sized. V and J are TRBV5-8 and TRBJ2-7, with 7 bases fitting TRBD1. Unmatched junction bases numbered 2, after V lost 0 bases and J lost 2 bases. CDR3 size: 14 residues. The germline gives CDR1 SGHTS, CDR2 YDEGEE. In DNA form, the CDR3 reads TGTGCCAGCAGCTTGGCTGGGACAGCCTACGAGCAGTACTTC. It translates to CASSLAGTAYEQYF.

This clone was counted once. CDR3 in DNA: TGTGCCAGCGCCCGGACGGGGGTCTACGAGCAGTACTTC. It specifies CASARTGVYEQYF. The chain links TRBV27 to TRBJ2-7; maybe TRBD2 (6 bases). V lost 8 bases, J lost 3 bases, and 14 bases lay in between. Germline lookup yields CDR1 MNHEY and CDR2 SMNVEV (reference sequence). CDR3 length: 13 amino acids.

There are a few counts of this clone. The J gene is TRBJ1-2, the V gene TRBV18; TRBD1 aligns across 7 bases. The trim removed 3 bases at V and 1 base at J, leaving 2 bases unmatched. CDR3 size: 14 residues. The germline V gene has CDR1 KGHSH and CDR2 LQKENI. CDR3 loop: CASSPRQGNYGYTF. The DNA of the CDR3 is TGTGCCAGCTCACCGAGACAGGGTAACTATGGCTACACCTTC.